The sequence of this T cell receptor (beta chain) was determined in a study of blood T cell repertoires in COVID-19. For the study at large: COVID-19 samples collected from the United States, Italy and Spain covered acute and convalescent phases.

V lost 9 bases, J lost 4 bases, and 18 bases lay in between. This CDR3 has 14 residues. Germline CDR1 reads MNHEY; CDR2 reads SVGAGI. TCRdb's copy holds only in-frame clones and misses some; the assay was immunoSEQ multiplex PCR. Among some 500,000 clones, 70% to 90% were seen once, and the ten largest hold 1.8%. Self-reported history from a screening survey and questionnaire set each donor's cohort. Each recovered donor of Cohort 3 presented with two negative PCRs, clearance, or symptom resolution. The chain is built from TRBV6-5 and TRBJ1-2; no clear D gene. This receptor was obtained from a woman aged 40 to 50 who had recovered from COVID-19. Material for sequencing was PBMCs or T cells enriched from blood (not recorded which). CDR3 residues: CASAPSAGSYGYTF. The CDR3 DNA reads as TGTGCCAGTGCTCCCAGTGCGGGGTCCTATGGCTACACCTTC.